This TCR beta chain was identified during a study of T cells in Graves' hyperthyroidism and ophthalmopathy. In germline, CDR1 is MNHNS, CDR2 SASEGT. The CDR3 covers 11 residues. The ends were cut back, 5 bases at V and 9 bases at J, with 8 bases in the middle. The CDR3 regions of TCR beta were amplified from RNA transcripts. First-round RT-PCR with HTBI primers amplified the TCR CDR3 region. A single record per CDR3 protein comes from TCRdb applying MiXCR to the multiplex PCR reads. Of approximately 690,000 distinct CDR3 sequences detected, around 21% appear once; the ten largest clones hold over 30%. This clonotype was recorded only once.

The material sequenced was blood. This chain connects TRBV6-1 to TRBJ2-1; D gene ambiguous. The clonotype was recovered from a man under 40 with Graves' ophthalmopathy. The CDR3 loop reads CASSRYLEQFF. The DNA for the CDR3 is TGTGCCAGCAGTAGGTACCTTGAGCAGTTCTTC.